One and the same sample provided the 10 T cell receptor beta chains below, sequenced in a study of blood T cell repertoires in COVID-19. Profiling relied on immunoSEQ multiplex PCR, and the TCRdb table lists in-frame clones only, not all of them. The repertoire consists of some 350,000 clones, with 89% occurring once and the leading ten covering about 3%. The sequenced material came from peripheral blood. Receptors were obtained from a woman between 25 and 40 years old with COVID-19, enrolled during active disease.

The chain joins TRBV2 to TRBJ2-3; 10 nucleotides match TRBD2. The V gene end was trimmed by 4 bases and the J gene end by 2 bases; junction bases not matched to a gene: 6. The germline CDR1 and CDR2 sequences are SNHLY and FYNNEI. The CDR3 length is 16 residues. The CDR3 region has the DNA TGTGCCAGCAGTGTTGGACTAGCGGCACTCACAGATACGCAGTATTTT. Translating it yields CASSVGLAALTDTQYF.

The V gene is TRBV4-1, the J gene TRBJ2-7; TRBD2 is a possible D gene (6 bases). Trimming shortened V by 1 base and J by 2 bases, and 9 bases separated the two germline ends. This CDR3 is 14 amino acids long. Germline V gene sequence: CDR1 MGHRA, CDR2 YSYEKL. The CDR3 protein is CASSQGLGTYEQYV. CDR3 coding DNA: TGCGCCAGCAGCCAAGGACTAGGGACCTACGAGCAGTACGTC.

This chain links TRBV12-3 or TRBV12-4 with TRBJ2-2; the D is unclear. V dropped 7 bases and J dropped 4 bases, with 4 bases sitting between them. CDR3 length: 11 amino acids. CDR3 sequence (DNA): TGTGCCAGCACAGGCACCGGGGAGCTGTTTTTT. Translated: CASTGTGELFF.

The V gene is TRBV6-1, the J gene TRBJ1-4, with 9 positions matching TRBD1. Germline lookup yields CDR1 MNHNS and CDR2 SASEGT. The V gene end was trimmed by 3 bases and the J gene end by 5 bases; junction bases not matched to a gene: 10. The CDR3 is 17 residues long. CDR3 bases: TGTGCCAGCAGTGACCGCGGACAGGGGTCTTGGAATGAAAAACTGTTTTTT. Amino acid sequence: CASSDRGQGSWNEKLFF.

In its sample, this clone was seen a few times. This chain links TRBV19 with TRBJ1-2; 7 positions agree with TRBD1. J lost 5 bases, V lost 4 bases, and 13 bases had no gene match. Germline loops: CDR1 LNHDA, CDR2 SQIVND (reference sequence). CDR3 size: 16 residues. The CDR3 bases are TGTGCCAGTAGTAAACCTGCGAGGGGGCGCTGGTATGGCTACACCTTC. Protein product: CASSKPARGRWYGYTF.

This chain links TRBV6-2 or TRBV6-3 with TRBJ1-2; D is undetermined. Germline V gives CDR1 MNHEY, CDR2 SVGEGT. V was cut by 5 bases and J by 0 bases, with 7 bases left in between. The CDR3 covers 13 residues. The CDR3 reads CASSTGSNYGYTF. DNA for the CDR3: TGTGCCAGCAGTACGGGATCTAACTATGGCTACACCTTC.

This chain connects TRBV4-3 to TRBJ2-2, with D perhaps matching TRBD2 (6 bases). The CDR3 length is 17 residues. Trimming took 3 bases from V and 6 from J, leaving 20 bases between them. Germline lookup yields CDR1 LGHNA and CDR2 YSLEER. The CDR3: CASSQAPGLMNAGELFF. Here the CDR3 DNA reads TGCGCCAGCAGCCAGGCACCGGGACTTATGAATGCCGGGGAGCTGTTTTTT.

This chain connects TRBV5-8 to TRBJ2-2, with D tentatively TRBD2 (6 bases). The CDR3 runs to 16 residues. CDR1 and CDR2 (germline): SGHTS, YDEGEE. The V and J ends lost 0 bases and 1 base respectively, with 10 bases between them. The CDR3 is CASSLGRRGNTGELFF. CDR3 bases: TGTGCCAGCAGCTTGGGCCGGAGGGGGAACACCGGGGAGCTGTTTTTT.

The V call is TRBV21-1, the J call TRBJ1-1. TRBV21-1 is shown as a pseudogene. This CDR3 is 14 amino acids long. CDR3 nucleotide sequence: TGTGCCAGCAAAGCAGGGCGGGGGAACACTGAAGCTTTCTTT. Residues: CASKAGRGNTEAFF.

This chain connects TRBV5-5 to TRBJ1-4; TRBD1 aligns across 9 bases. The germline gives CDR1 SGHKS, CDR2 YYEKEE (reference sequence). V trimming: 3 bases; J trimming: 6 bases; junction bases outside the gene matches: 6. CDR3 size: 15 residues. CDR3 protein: CASSWGQGGDEKLFF. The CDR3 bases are TGTGCCAGCAGCTGGGGACAGGGAGGGGATGAAAAACTGTTTTTT.